A single sample gave rise to the 6 T cell receptor beta chains below, sequenced in a study of monozygotic twins with inflammatory bowel disease. TCRdb re-called the 5' RACE reads and gives one entry per CDR3 protein, without DNA. The repertoire table contains fewer than 550,000 distinct CDR3 sequences. Sequencing was performed on blood. The receptors here all came from a human donor with ulcerative colitis or Crohn's disease, or a healthy co-twin of an affected twin (not recorded which).

The chain is built from TRBV6-5 and TRBJ1-3. This CDR3 contains 12 residues. Germline assignment: CDR1 MNHEY and CDR2 SVGAGI. CDR3 sequence: CASLGTSTTIYF.

The rearrangement links TRBV20-1 to TRBJ2-5; TCRdb's D gene call, TRBD1, goes unchecked for lack of DNA. The CDR3 contains 16 residues. Germline V CDR1 and CDR2: DFQATT, SNEGSKA (reference sequence). The CDR3 protein is CSARAPLTGNQETQYF.

The genes are TRBV4-3 and TRBJ1-1. Germline assignment: CDR1 LGHNA and CDR2 YSLEER. The CDR3 runs to 14 residues. The CDR3 spells CASSQELGYTEAFF.

V is TRBV7-9 and J is TRBJ2-1; TCRdb outputs TRBD1, but without DNA this stays unchecked. CDR1 is SEHNR, CDR2 FQNEAQ, per germline (reference sequence). This CDR3 has 13 amino acids. The CDR3 sequence is CASNPGQGDEQFF. Using reference TRBV7-9 and TRBJ2-1 for the parts outside the CDR3, the full variable domain is DTGVSQNPRHKITKRGQNVTFRCDPISEHNRLYWYRQTLGQGPEFLTYFQNEAQLEKSRLLSDRFSAERPKGSFSTLEIQRTEQGDSAMYLCASNPGQGDEQFFGPGTRLTVL.

The V call is TRBV5-4, the J call TRBJ2-6. The CDR3 length is 17 residues. Germline V lookup: CDR1 SGHNT, CDR2 YYREEE (reference sequence). CDR3 residues: CASSFNGHMAGANVLTF. Full variable domain (missing parts from reference TRBV5-4 and TRBJ2-6): ETGVTQSPTHLIKTRGQQVTLRCSSQSGHNTVSWYQQALGQGPQFIFQYYREEENGRGNFPPRFSGLQFPNYSSELNVNALELDDSALYLCASSFNGHMAGANVLTFGAGSRLTVL.

This chain uses TRBV5-1 with TRBJ1-1; no DNA is available, so the TRBD1 call from TCRdb remains unchecked. Germline V lookup: CDR1 SGHRS, CDR2 YFSETQ. This CDR3 region has 16 residues. Here the CDR3 reads CASSFSTGDASTEAFF.